These T cell receptor beta chains were read from a single sample in a study of early T cells in non-severe SARS-CoV-2 infection. Each CDR3 protein is one row after TCRdb ran MiXCR on the 5' RACE reads. The data contain about 72,000 distinct CDR3 sequences, roughly 9.1% of them singletons. The sequencing used whole blood, collected at baseline. The receptors here all came from an adult who was a healthcare worker with PCR-confirmed SARS-CoV-2 infection or an uninfected control (not recorded which). Each CDR3 is given with its conserved first and last residue.

CASSPTRDSYTGELFF	TRBV5-1	TRBJ2-2	16
CASSYSPGANYGYTF	TRBV6-6	TRBJ1-2	15
CASSNRDRAYEQYF	TRBV6-1	TRBJ2-7	14
CASSGSSGGPSTNYEQYF	TRBV7-9	TRBJ2-7	18
CSAEQGVRTQYF	TRBV20-1	TRBJ2-5	12
CASSVRGSDPNSPLHF	TRBV6-1	TRBJ1-6	16
CASSSSTVNTEAFF	TRBV7-9	TRBJ1-1	14
CASTAERSGANVLTF	TRBV19	TRBJ2-6	15
CASSSRTGRERETQYF	TRBV11-3	TRBJ2-5	16
CASSEGQPADTQYF	TRBV2	TRBJ2-3	14
CASRGLDNEQFF	TRBV2	TRBJ2-1	12
CASSTGQGQDGYTF	TRBV5-1	TRBJ1-2	14
CATSDPQGWSVDTQYF	TRBV24-1	TRBJ2-3	16
CASSLGPLGTEAFF	TRBV11-2	TRBJ1-1	14
CASRQTSGVQETQYF	TRBV11-2	TRBJ2-5	15